This T cell receptor beta chain was obtained from a study of T cells after yellow fever vaccination (dated by TCRdb to the late 2010s). Study-level background: The SMART-Seq v4 Ultra Low Input RNA kit was used to prepare libraries from fractions with low cell numbers. To follow T-cell clones before and after both primary and booster YFV17D yellow fever vaccination, bulk TCR alpha and beta repertoires underwent longitudinal sequencing. The cohort comprised two healthy male donors, one aged 18 to 30 and one aged 30 to 39 years. Bulk PBMC replicates and cell subsets were isolated from blood drawn at multiple timepoints before and after both primary and secondary immunization.

Taken from cysteine to phenylalanine, the CDR3 has 13 residues. Of all the DNA, just the CDR3 is kept, 39 bases in frame from base 1. V loses 1 base of germline sequence and J loses 3 bases, and the interval between the two ends is 5 bases. For CDR1 and CDR2, the germline V gene (reference sequence) lists SGHKS and YYEKEE. What the authors observed across the whole study: Computational filtering was needed because FACS-sorted repertoires could contain abundant contaminating clonotypes from the bulk population. Compared with the primary T-cell response, the secondary T-cell response was faster but weaker, reaching its peak on day 5 rather than on day 15. The study included only a couple of donors, which limits how far the findings can be generalized. A small fraction of clonotypes appeared in both the CD4 and CD8 compartments, likely as a result of convergent recombination. Most clones expanded after primary vaccination were re-detected after the booster (almost 97% of CD4 and approximately 89% of CD8), suggesting broad memory maintenance.

Per the publication, the treatment or condition label means: live attenuated yellow fever vaccine strain. At each blood-draw timepoint, two biological replicates of bulk PBMCs were obtained. A standard Ficoll-Paque protocol was used to isolate PBMCs from peripheral blood. TriZol was used to extract RNA from bulk PBMCs, from CD4 and CD8 fractions, and from dextramer-positive and dextramer-negative fractions. This clonotype showed up just a few times. No antigen is known for it. The input lacks base qualities; no much larger clone sits a single base away. TCR cDNA was synthesized by 5'RACE template switching, through which a universal primer site and unique molecular identifiers were introduced. Priming for cDNA synthesis came from both the TCR alpha and TCR beta constant segments. Library amplification involved two PCR steps, and the second step added sample barcodes and sequencing adapters. Sequencing of libraries was performed on Illumina HiSeq 2500 (2x100 bp) or NovaSeq (2x150 bp). The authors processed their data as follows. MIGEC handled demultiplexing of reads and collapsing into UMI consensus sequences, while MiXCR performed V(D)J alignment. Vaccine-responding clonotypes were identified with edgeR using replicate PBMC samples, with FDR below 0.01 and a log2 fold change above 5 up to day 15 being required. Each bulk clonotype was labeled CD4 or CD8 based on which sequenced repertoire, CD4 or CD8, contained the clonotype at higher abundance. The public reads were reprocessed in TCRdb via fastp at Q25 and MiXCR, keeping in-frame beta chains. Every distinct CDR3 protein forms one entry, paired with its most common genes and DNA. The V and J calls come from TCRdb's annotation, not from the publication. A total of about 330,000 distinct CDR3 sequences appear in this sample, 6.8% of them only once. Together, the top ten hold 15% to 20% of the sample.

This specimen consisted of PBMCs, obtained about 49 days after the first yellow fever vaccination. The receptor's source is a man aged 18 to 29 who received the YFV17D yellow fever vaccine. The chain was built from TRBV5-5 and TRBJ2-1; no D gene can be assigned with confidence. At the DNA level, the sequence is TGTGCCAGCAGCTTGTCCGTCTACAATGAGCAGTTCTTC. Its translation is CASSLSVYNEQFF.